This entry concerns a single T cell receptor beta chain. Its antigen is as yet unknown. This sample is drawn from a study of T-cell reconstitution after alpha-beta-depleted transplantation in children. Looked up from germline, CDR1 is DFQATT and CDR2 is SNEGSKA (reference sequence). The CDR3 consists of 14 residues. Trimming took off 3 bases at V and 5 bases at J, with 16 bases between the two ends. Preparation of the TCRbeta library was carried out with unique molecular identifiers. TCRdb fed the PCR reads into MiXCR, producing one record per CDR3 protein. The sample holds approximately 300,000 distinct CDR3 sequences, less than 9.5% seen once. Regarding the study as a whole: The authors attributed T-cell counts and diversity one year after transplant mostly to newly produced T cells. Expanded clones from the graft, numbering several hundred, reportedly supplied alpha-beta T cells about two months after transplant. Some patients' high day-60 TCRbeta diversity was attributed to recipient cells surviving conditioning.

This receptor was taken from a female patient younger than 10 who had a stem cell transplant for Fanconi anemia, so the T cells may come from the graft donor. The specimen comprised peripheral blood, sampled 360 days after TCRalphabeta/CD19-depleted stem cell transplant. The V and J genes are TRBV20-1 and TRBJ1-1; no definite D call. As DNA, the CDR3 is TGCAGTGCTAGGAGGGCCGTAGGAGGGACTGAAGCTTTCTTT. Its protein product is CSARRAVGGTEAFF.